This TCR beta chain appears in the sequencing data of a study of blood T cells in healthy people across ages. Findings and caveats of the study: Using unsorted PBMCs precluded a conclusive naive versus antigen-experienced comparison. Roughly linear declines in TCR beta diversity per million T cells occurred with age.

V gave up 5 bases and J gave up 7 bases, with 18 bases separating them. Germline V gene lookup returns CDR1 MNHEY and CDR2 SMNVEV (reference sequence). This CDR3 is built from 15 residues. On this clonotype itself: Its antigen remains unidentified.

For the second PCR, which ran for 7 to 11 cycles, a sample-barcoded 5' primer and a J-beta primer mix were used. TCRdb reanalysed the 5' RACE reads using MiXCR and keeps one entry per CDR3 protein. The data hold about 680,000 distinct CDR3 sequences, with 45% to 50% observed a single time. The V and J genes are TRBV27 and TRBJ2-1; D is possibly TRBD1 (6 bases). The specimen sequenced was blood. The TCR originated in a woman in her sixties in good health. The CDR3: CASSTPGQPLNEQFF. CDR3 DNA sequence: TGTGCCAGCAGTACCCCGGGACAACCCTTAAATGAGCAGTTCTTC.